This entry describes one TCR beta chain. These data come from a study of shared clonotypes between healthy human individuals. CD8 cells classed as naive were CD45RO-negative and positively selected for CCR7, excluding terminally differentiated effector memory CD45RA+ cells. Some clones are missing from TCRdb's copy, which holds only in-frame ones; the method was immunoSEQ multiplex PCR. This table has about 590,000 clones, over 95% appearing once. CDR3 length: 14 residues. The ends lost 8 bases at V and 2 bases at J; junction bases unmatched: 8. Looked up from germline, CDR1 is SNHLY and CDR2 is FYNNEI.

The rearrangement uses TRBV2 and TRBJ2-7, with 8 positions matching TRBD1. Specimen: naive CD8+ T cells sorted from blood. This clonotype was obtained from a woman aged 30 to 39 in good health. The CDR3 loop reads CASLTGTGTYEQYF. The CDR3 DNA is TGTGCCAGCCTTACCGGGACAGGCACCTACGAGCAGTACTTC. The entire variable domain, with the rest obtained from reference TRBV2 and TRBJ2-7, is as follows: EPEVTQTPSHQVTQMGQEVILRCVPISNHLYFYWYRQILGQKVEFLVSFYNNEISEKSEIFDDQFSVERPDGSNFTLKIRSTKLEDSAMYFCASLTGTGTYEQYFGPGTRLTVT.